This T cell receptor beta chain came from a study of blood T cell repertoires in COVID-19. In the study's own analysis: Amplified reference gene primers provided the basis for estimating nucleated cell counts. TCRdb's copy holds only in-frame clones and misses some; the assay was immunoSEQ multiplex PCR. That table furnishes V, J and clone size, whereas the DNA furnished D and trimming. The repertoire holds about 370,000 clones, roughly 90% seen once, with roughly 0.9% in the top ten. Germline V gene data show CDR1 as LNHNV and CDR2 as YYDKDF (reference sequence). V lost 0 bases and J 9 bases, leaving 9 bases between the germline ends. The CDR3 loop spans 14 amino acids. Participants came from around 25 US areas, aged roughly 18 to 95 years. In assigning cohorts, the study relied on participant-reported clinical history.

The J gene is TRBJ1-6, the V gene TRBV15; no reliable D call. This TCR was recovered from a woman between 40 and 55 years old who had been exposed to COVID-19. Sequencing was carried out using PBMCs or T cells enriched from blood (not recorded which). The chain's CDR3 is CATSRDGFRSPLHF. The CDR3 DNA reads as TGTGCCACCAGCAGAGACGGTTTTCGTTCACCCCTCCACTTT.